The rows below give T cell receptor beta chains drawn from one sample of a study of OX40 agonist ivuxolimab in advanced cancers. The method was immunoSEQ multiplex PCR; TCRdb's version includes in-frame clones alone and lacks a portion of them. This sample has tens of thousands of clones, with about 86% found just once. Sequencing was performed on CD4+ or CD8+ T cells sorted from blood, taken in a trial of the OX40 agonist ivuxolimab. All receptors come from an adult with an advanced solid tumor such as melanoma, head and neck, liver or kidney cancer. Each CDR3 is given with its conserved first and last residue. The order of the fields is V gene, D gene, clone size, J gene, CDR3 protein, CDR3 DNA. The D gene is left open where the match is weak. A clone size is listed for some rows: how often the clone was seen (once, few, many), or a class if it is expanded.

v_call: TRBV14; d_call: TRBD1; clone_size: NA; j_call: TRBJ1-2; cdr3_aa: CASSQPGGYGDHGYTF; cdr3_nt: TGTGCCAGCAGCCAGCCAGGGGGCTATGGCGACCATGGCTACACCTTC
v_call: TRBV5-1; d_call: NA; clone_size: NA; j_call: TRBJ2-6; cdr3_aa: CASSQNTGTGANVLTF; cdr3_nt: TGCGCCAGCAGCCAAAACACAGGGACTGGGGCCAACGTCCTGACTTTC
v_call: TRBV2; d_call: NA; clone_size: few; j_call: TRBJ1-3; cdr3_aa: CASRTGQAGLNTIYF; cdr3_nt: TGTGCCAGCAGGACGGGACAAGCTGGTCTAAACACCATATATTTT
v_call: TRBV6-5; d_call: NA; clone_size: NA; j_call: TRBJ1-2; cdr3_aa: CASSSRDRTPGYTF; cdr3_nt: TGTGCCAGCAGTTCCCGGGACCGCACACCTGGCTACACCTTC
v_call: TRBV4-3; d_call: NA; clone_size: NA; j_call: TRBJ1-2; cdr3_aa: CASSQEAGQLSYGYTF; cdr3_nt: TGCGCCAGCAGCCAAGAAGCCGGACAGCTCAGCTATGGCTACACCTTC
v_call: TRBV6-1; d_call: NA; clone_size: NA; j_call: TRBJ2-4; cdr3_aa: CASGGGQGWTKNIQYF; cdr3_nt: TGTGCCAGCGGTGGGGGGCAGGGTTGGACCAAAAACATTCAGTACTTC
v_call: TRBV11-3; d_call: NA; clone_size: NA; j_call: TRBJ2-2; cdr3_aa: CASSLDGVNTGELFF; cdr3_nt: TGTGCCAGCAGCCTAGATGGAGTCAACACCGGGGAGCTGTTTTTT
v_call: TRBV5-1; d_call: NA; clone_size: NA; j_call: TRBJ1-6; cdr3_aa: CAGSLGAVDYNSPLHF; cdr3_nt: TGCGCCGGCAGCTTGGGGGCCGTAGACTATAATTCACCCCTCCACTTT
v_call: TRBV6-4; d_call: NA; clone_size: NA; j_call: TRBJ1-1; cdr3_aa: CASSETGNTEAFF; cdr3_nt: TGTGCCAGCAGTGAGACAGGAAACACTGAAGCTTTCTTT
v_call: TRBV19; d_call: TRBD1; clone_size: NA; j_call: TRBJ2-5; cdr3_aa: CASSNTLRTGEETQYF; cdr3_nt: TGTGCCAGTAGTAACACCCTTCGGACAGGGGAAGAGACCCAGTACTTC
v_call: TRBV27; d_call: NA; clone_size: NA; j_call: TRBJ1-6; cdr3_aa: CASSYRFSSSYNSPLHF; cdr3_nt: TGTGCCAGCAGTTATCGCTTTTCATCCTCCTATAATTCACCCCTCCACTTT
v_call: TRBV2; d_call: NA; clone_size: NA; j_call: TRBJ2-7; cdr3_aa: CASSEQGLAYEQYF; cdr3_nt: TGTGCCAGCAGTGAACAGGGGCTCGCCTACGAGCAGTACTTC
v_call: TRBV4-2; d_call: TRBD2; clone_size: NA; j_call: TRBJ2-5; cdr3_aa: CASSLQPASGGQETQYF; cdr3_nt: TGTGCCAGCAGCCTACAGCCCGCTAGCGGGGGTCAAGAGACCCAGTACTTC
v_call: TRBV28; d_call: NA; clone_size: NA; j_call: TRBJ1-2; cdr3_aa: CASSFGRGGGYTF; cdr3_nt: TGTGCCAGCAGTTTCGGCAGGGGTGGCGGCTACACCTTC
v_call: TRBV14; d_call: TRBD1; clone_size: NA; j_call: TRBJ1-6; cdr3_aa: CASSQAGQGTSPLHF; cdr3_nt: TGTGCCAGCAGCCAAGCGGGACAGGGTACTTCACCCCTCCACTTT
v_call: TRBV21-1; d_call: NA; clone_size: few; j_call: TRBJ1-2; cdr3_aa: CASSLREPRGYGYTF; cdr3_nt: TGTGCCAGCAGCCTCCGGGAGCCCCGGGGGTATGGCTACACCTTC
v_call: TRBV6-5; d_call: NA; clone_size: NA; j_call: TRBJ1-6; cdr3_aa: CASQSPGLPLHF; cdr3_nt: TGTGCCAGCCAATCGCCCGGTCTACCCCTCCACTTT
v_call: TRBV19; d_call: NA; clone_size: NA; j_call: TRBJ2-7; cdr3_aa: CASSMGQPYEQYF; cdr3_nt: TGTGCCAGTAGTATGGGCCAGCCTTACGAGCAGTACTTC
v_call: TRBV5-1; d_call: NA; clone_size: NA; j_call: TRBJ1-2; cdr3_aa: CASSPNTRTGYTF; cdr3_nt: TGCGCCAGCAGCCCAAACACGAGAACTGGCTACACCTTC
v_call: TRBV6-5; d_call: TRBD2; clone_size: NA; j_call: TRBJ2-5; cdr3_aa: CASSNPPLAGETQYF; cdr3_nt: TGTGCCAGCAGTAACCCGCCTCTAGCGGGAGAGACCCAGTACTTC
v_call: TRBV29-1; d_call: NA; clone_size: NA; j_call: TRBJ2-5; cdr3_aa: CSVGGRETQYF; cdr3_nt: TGCAGCGTTGGCGGGCGAGAGACCCAGTACTTC
v_call: TRBV6-1; d_call: NA; clone_size: NA; j_call: TRBJ1-3; cdr3_aa: CASSPVASGNTIYF; cdr3_nt: TGTGCCAGCAGTCCCGTGGCCTCTGGAAACACCATATATTTT
v_call: TRBV6-5; d_call: NA; clone_size: NA; j_call: TRBJ2-7; cdr3_aa: CASSLDSSSYEQYF; cdr3_nt: TGTGCCAGCAGCCTGGACTCGAGCTCCTACGAGCAGTACTTC
v_call: TRBV6-1; d_call: NA; clone_size: NA; j_call: TRBJ1-5; cdr3_aa: CASSPTGNNQPQHF; cdr3_nt: TGTGCCAGCAGCCCAACAGGGAACAATCAGCCCCAGCATTTT
v_call: TRBV6-6; d_call: TRBD2; clone_size: NA; j_call: TRBJ2-5; cdr3_aa: CASRGLAGAYF; cdr3_nt: TGTGCCAGCAGGGGACTAGCGGGGGCGTACTTC
v_call: TRBV11-3; d_call: NA; clone_size: few; j_call: TRBJ2-4; cdr3_aa: CASSLDPAIPIQYF; cdr3_nt: TGTGCCAGCAGCTTAGATCCGGCAATACCCATTCAGTACTTC
v_call: TRBV30; d_call: NA; clone_size: few; j_call: TRBJ1-5; cdr3_aa: CAWRCSVESNQPQHF; cdr3_nt: TGTGCCTGGAGATGTTCCGTTGAGAGCAATCAGCCCCAGCATTTT
v_call: TRBV29-1; d_call: NA; clone_size: NA; j_call: TRBJ1-1; cdr3_aa: CSVLSPRNTEAFF; cdr3_nt: TGCAGCGTCTTATCCCCCCGGAACACTGAAGCTTTCTTT
v_call: TRBV7-3; d_call: NA; clone_size: NA; j_call: TRBJ2-2; cdr3_aa: CASSLDPVGAGGAGELFF; cdr3_nt: TGTGCCAGCAGCTTGGACCCTGTTGGAGCCGGCGGAGCCGGGGAGCTGTTTTTT
v_call: TRBV7-2; d_call: TRBD1; clone_size: NA; j_call: TRBJ2-4; cdr3_aa: CASSSTGALSNIQYF; cdr3_nt: TGTGCCAGCAGCTCGACAGGGGCCTTATCAAACATTCAGTACTTC
v_call: TRBV7-6; d_call: NA; clone_size: once; j_call: TRBJ1-1; cdr3_aa: CASHSDMNTEAFF; cdr3_nt: TGTGCCAGCCACAGTGATATGAACACTGAAGCTTTCTTT
v_call: TRBV4-2; d_call: NA; clone_size: NA; j_call: TRBJ1-2; cdr3_aa: CASSQDDGGYGYTF; cdr3_nt: TGTGCCAGCAGCCAAGACGACGGCGGCTATGGCTACACCTTC
v_call: TRBV5-4; d_call: TRBD2; clone_size: NA; j_call: TRBJ2-7; cdr3_aa: CASSISGGGGEQYF; cdr3_nt: TGTGCCAGCAGCATTAGCGGGGGCGGGGGCGAGCAGTACTTC
v_call: TRBV19; d_call: NA; clone_size: NA; j_call: TRBJ2-3; cdr3_aa: CASSPSPGTDTQYF; cdr3_nt: TGTGCCAGTAGTCCCTCGCCGGGGACAGATACGCAGTATTTT
v_call: TRBV6-5; d_call: TRBD1; clone_size: NA; j_call: TRBJ2-2; cdr3_aa: CASSYRTGLTGELFF; cdr3_nt: TGTGCCAGCAGTTATAGGACAGGGCTTACGGGGGAGCTGTTTTTT
v_call: TRBV6-6; d_call: TRBD1; clone_size: NA; j_call: TRBJ1-4; cdr3_aa: CASNNLQGAEKLFF; cdr3_nt: TGTGCCAGCAACAATCTTCAGGGGGCTGAAAAACTGTTTTTT
v_call: TRBV7-9; d_call: NA; clone_size: NA; j_call: TRBJ2-2; cdr3_aa: CASSLAGLIPGELFF; cdr3_nt: TGTGCCAGCAGCTTAGCTGGGTTAATTCCCGGGGAGCTGTTTTTT
v_call: TRBV6-5; d_call: NA; clone_size: NA; j_call: TRBJ2-2; cdr3_aa: CASSYMGQVTGELFF; cdr3_nt: TGTGCCAGCAGTTACATGGGACAAGTTACCGGGGAGCTGTTTTTT
v_call: TRBV6-1; d_call: NA; clone_size: NA; j_call: TRBJ2-7; cdr3_aa: CASVGDPYEQYF; cdr3_nt: TGTGCCAGCGTTGGGGATCCCTACGAGCAGTACTTC
v_call: TRBV25-1; d_call: NA; clone_size: NA; j_call: TRBJ2-1; cdr3_aa: CASRFTGLDNEQFF; cdr3_nt: TGTGCCAGCAGATTTACAGGGCTCGACAATGAGCAGTTCTTC
v_call: TRBV25-1; d_call: TRBD1; clone_size: NA; j_call: TRBJ2-2; cdr3_aa: CASSTTLGQGVIGELFF; cdr3_nt: TGTGCCAGCAGCACTACCCTGGGACAGGGGGTTATCGGGGAGCTGTTTTTT
v_call: TRBV4-3; d_call: TRBD2; clone_size: NA; j_call: TRBJ2-5; cdr3_aa: CASSQELAAQETQYF; cdr3_nt: TGCGCCAGCAGCCAAGAACTAGCGGCCCAAGAGACCCAGTACTTC
v_call: TRBV5-4; d_call: NA; clone_size: NA; j_call: TRBJ1-4; cdr3_aa: CASSLAPGGKAEKLFF; cdr3_nt: TGTGCCAGCAGCTTGGCTCCCGGAGGGAAGGCTGAAAAACTGTTTTTT
v_call: TRBV19; d_call: TRBD2; clone_size: few; j_call: TRBJ2-3; cdr3_aa: CASSIDVGAGGRTDTQYF; cdr3_nt: TGTGCCAGTAGTATAGATGTTGGGGCGGGGGGGCGCACAGATACGCAGTATTTT
v_call: TRBV6-6; d_call: TRBD1; clone_size: NA; j_call: TRBJ1-2; cdr3_aa: CASSLQGARGYTF; cdr3_nt: TGTGCCAGCAGTTTACAGGGGGCGCGAGGCTACACCTTC
v_call: TRBV7-3; d_call: NA; clone_size: NA; j_call: TRBJ2-1; cdr3_aa: CASSSQQGALAGVHNEQFF; cdr3_nt: TGTGCCAGCAGCTCCCAACAGGGGGCTCTAGCGGGGGTACACAATGAGCAGTTCTTC
v_call: TRBV7-3; d_call: NA; clone_size: NA; j_call: TRBJ1-2; cdr3_aa: CASSLTSVRDPLKKGYTF; cdr3_nt: TGTGCCAGCAGCTTAACTTCCGTCAGGGATCCTCTAAAGAAGGGCTACACCTTC
v_call: TRBV18; d_call: NA; clone_size: few; j_call: TRBJ1-6; cdr3_aa: CASSPRTESLRISPLHF; cdr3_nt: TGTGCCAGCTCACCCCGAACAGAATCCCTCCGGATTTCACCCCTCCACTTT
v_call: TRBV10-3; d_call: TRBD1; clone_size: NA; j_call: TRBJ1-4; cdr3_aa: CAISDRASQNGEKLFF; cdr3_nt: TGTGCCATCAGCGACAGGGCAAGCCAAAATGGTGAAAAACTGTTTTTT
v_call: TRBV5-6; d_call: NA; clone_size: NA; j_call: TRBJ2-7; cdr3_aa: CASSLQEFSDEQYF; cdr3_nt: TGTGCCAGCAGCTTGCAGGAATTTAGTGACGAGCAGTACTTC
v_call: TRBV4-1; d_call: NA; clone_size: NA; j_call: TRBJ2-7; cdr3_aa: CASSQGFADEQYF; cdr3_nt: TGCGCCAGCAGCCAAGGGTTTGCGGACGAGCAGTACTTC
v_call: TRBV7-6; d_call: NA; clone_size: NA; j_call: TRBJ1-4; cdr3_aa: CASSLTVRGRTNEKLFF; cdr3_nt: TGTGCCAGCAGCTTAACGGTCCGGGGACGGACTAATGAAAAACTGTTTTTT
v_call: TRBV9; d_call: NA; clone_size: NA; j_call: TRBJ1-6; cdr3_aa: CASSVVDSPGSPLHF; cdr3_nt: TGTGCCAGCAGCGTAGTTGACTCCCCTGGTTCACCCCTCCACTTT